The rows below give T cell receptor beta chains drawn from one sample of a study of control samples from healthy donors and cancer patients. Here immunoSEQ multiplex PCR was the method, and the copy in TCRdb shows in-frame clones only, minus some. This table has around 180,000 clones, about 90% appearing once. The sequencing sample was made of blood. The receptors were gathered from a woman aged 40 to 50 in good health. CDR3s include the opening cysteine and the closing phenylalanine or tryptophan. A D gene is named only where the DNA matches it firmly. Some rows have no size entry. The others give once, few or many, or a class for an expanded clone.

J gene,V gene,D gene,clone size,CDR3 DNA,CDR3 protein
TRBJ2-3,TRBV5-4,TRBD2,.,TGTGCCAGCAGCCCCGGGGGGGGCACAGATACGCAGTATTTT,CASSPGGGTDTQYF
TRBJ1-4,TRBV5-1,.,.,TGCGCCAGCAGCTTGAGAAGGGGTTCGAATGAAAAACTGTTTTTT,CASSLRRGSNEKLFF
TRBJ1-4,TRBV23-1,TRBD1,.,TGCGCCAGCAGCCGTCGACAGGGCCCCCTACTTTATGAAAAACTGTTTTTT,CASSRRQGPLLYEKLFF
TRBJ2-3,TRBV2,TRBD2,.,TGTGCCAGCAGTGAAGCGAGATGGCTAGCGGGCCTAGATACGCAGTATTTT,CASSEARWLAGLDTQYF
TRBJ1-5,TRBV5-8,.,.,TGTGCCAGCAGCCTTACTTTTGGTAGCAATCAGCCCCAGCATTTT,CASSLTFGSNQPQHF
TRBJ2-7,TRBV6-1,.,.,TGTGCCAGCAGTGAAGGTAACTCCTACGAGCAGTACTTC,CASSEGNSYEQYF
TRBJ2-3,TRBV9,.,.,TGTGCCAGCAGCGTAACAGGGACACTCACAGATACGCAGTATTTT,CASSVTGTLTDTQYF
TRBJ1-4,TRBV5-4,.,.,TGTGCCGTATGGGGGACAACTAATGAAAAACTGTTTTTT,CAVWGTTNEKLFF
TRBJ1-2,TRBV29-1,.,.,TGCAGCGTTGAGACGGGGGATGCGTATGGCTACACCTTC,CSVETGDAYGYTF
TRBJ1-2,TRBV28,TRBD1,.,TGTGCCAGCAGTCCTATAACCGGGACAGGGTTCTATGGCTACACCTTC,CASSPITGTGFYGYTF
TRBJ2-3,TRBV29-1,.,.,TGCAGCGTTTCAGGGGCGGGTGGCACAGATACGCAGTATTTT,CSVSGAGGTDTQYF
TRBJ1-2,TRBV5-8,.,.,TGTGCCAGCAACATGGGATGGGACCGCGGCTACACCTTC,CASNMGWDRGYTF
TRBJ1-5,TRBV4-1,.,.,TGCGCCAGCAGCCAAGATCTAGGGAATCAGCCCCAGCATTTT,CASSQDLGNQPQHF
TRBJ1-4,TRBV4-1,.,.,TGCGCCAGCAGCCTGGGCTGGGACGGCATTAATGAAAAACTGTTTTTT,CASSLGWDGINEKLFF
TRBJ2-2,TRBV28,TRBD1,.,TGTGCCAGCAGTTTAGCCGGGACAGGGGGCACCGGGGAGCTGTTTTTT,CASSLAGTGGTGELFF
TRBJ1-4,TRBV7-9,TRBD1,once,TGTGCCAGCGCCCCGACAGGGGCCATAACTAATGAAAAACTGTTTTTT,CASAPTGAITNEKLFF
TRBJ2-3,TRBV5-1,TRBD2,.,TGCGCCAGCAGCTCGGGGGAACTAGCGGGGGTAAATACGCAGTATTTT,CASSSGELAGVNTQYF
TRBJ2-7,TRBV6-5,.,.,TGTGCCAGCAGCCGGGAACCGGCCTCCTACGAGCAGTACTTC,CASSREPASYEQYF
TRBJ2-1,TRBV5-8,.,.,TGTGCCAGCAGCCCTGGGTCCTACAATGAGCAGTTCTTC,CASSPGSYNEQFF
TRBJ2-7,TRBV2,.,few,TGTGCCAGCAGCCCGGGACTCTCAAGCCCTTACGAGCAGTACTTC,CASSPGLSSPYEQYF
TRBJ1-1,TRBV5-6,.,.,TGTGCCAGCAGCTTGTTAGGGCTTAACACTGAAGCTTTCTTT,CASSLLGLNTEAFF
TRBJ1-1,TRBV7-9,.,once,TGTGCCAGCGTCCGGGACACTGAAGCTTTCTTT,CASVRDTEAFF
TRBJ1-5,TRBV19,.,.,TGTGCCAGTAGTATAAGGGGCTTCAATCAGCCCCAGCATTTT,CASSIRGFNQPQHF
TRBJ2-5,TRBV24-1,.,.,TGTGCCACCTCCTCCCAGGGAGAGACCCAGTACTTC,CATSSQGETQYF
TRBJ1-1,TRBV18,.,.,TGTGCCAGCTCACCACCGGCGGCGATGAACACTGAAGCTTTCTTT,CASSPPAAMNTEAFF
TRBJ2-7,TRBV9,TRBD1,.,TGTGCCAGCAGCAATACAGGGGGAGTCTACGAGCAGTACTTC,CASSNTGGVYEQYF
TRBJ1-2,TRBV11-3,.,.,TGTGCCAGCAGTGACCGGCGGACGGCCCCCGTTATAGCTAACTATGGCTACACCTTC,CASSDRRTAPVIANYGYTF
TRBJ2-3,TRBV6-6,.,.,TGTGCCAGCAGTTATGGGTCCCCCGAAGGGGCAGATACGCAGTATTTT,CASSYGSPEGADTQYF
TRBJ2-3,TRBV9,.,.,TGTGCCAGCAGCGTAGAGGGGGGAGGGATCCGAGCAGATACGCAGTATTTT,CASSVEGGGIRADTQYF
TRBJ2-2,TRBV5-4,.,.,TGTGCCAGCAGCGATGGATGGGGGCACACCGGGGAGCTGTTTTTT,CASSDGWGHTGELFF
TRBJ2-2,TRBV9,.,once,TGTGCCAGCAGCGCTCAGAGCGTAAGGAACACCGGGGAGCTGTTTTTT,CASSAQSVRNTGELFF
TRBJ2-1,TRBV6-4,TRBD2,.,TGTGCCAGTGGGGGGACTACCTACAATGAGCAGTTCTTC,CASGGTTYNEQFF
TRBJ2-5,TRBV6-1,TRBD2,.,TGTGCCAGCAGTGAATCGAGCGGGGGGGGTTCGGAGACCCAGTACTTC,CASSESSGGGSETQYF
TRBJ1-4,TRBV7-2,TRBD1,.,TGTGCCAGCAGCTTGTTTGGACAGGGGTTGGGGGAAAAACTGTTTTTT,CASSLFGQGLGEKLFF
TRBJ1-2,TRBV2,TRBD1,.,TGTGCCAGCACCCGGGGACAGGGCTATGGCTACACCTTC,CASTRGQGYGYTF
TRBJ1-3,TRBV19,.,.,TGTGCCACCCGGGTCCCTGGAAACACCATATATTTT,CATRVPGNTIYF
TRBJ1-2,TRBV3-1/TRBV3-2,.,.,TGTGCCAGCAGCCAACAGGGTGGCGATGGCTACACCTTC,CASSQQGGDGYTF
TRBJ1-5,TRBV4-1,.,once,TGCGCCAGCAGCCAAGTGGTACATCAGCCCCAGCATTTT,CASSQVVHQPQHF
TRBJ2-1,TRBV9,TRBD2,.,TGTGCCAGCAGCGTAGCTTCAGGGTTCCGCCGGGGGGACAATGAGCAGTTCTTC,CASSVASGFRRGDNEQFF
TRBJ2-2,TRBV10-3,TRBD1,.,TGTGCCATCAGTGAGGGGACAGAGACCGGGGAGCTGTTTTTT,CAISEGTETGELFF
TRBJ2-2,TRBV27,TRBD1,.,TGTGCCAGCAGTTATACAGGGGTGGTTAAGACCGGGGAGCTGTTTTTT,CASSYTGVVKTGELFF
TRBJ1-2,TRBV5-4,TRBD1,once,TGTGCCAGCAGCCCCCCCCCTGACAGGGGCGGTTCTGGCTACACCTTC,CASSPPPDRGGSGYTF
TRBJ2-3,TRBV7-9,.,.,TGTGCCAGCAGCCCTTTCACGGGGACAGATACGCAGTATTTT,CASSPFTGTDTQYF
TRBJ2-2,TRBV6-6,.,.,TGTGCCAGCAGTTACTCGACGGCCGGGGAGCTGTTTTTT,CASSYSTAGELFF
TRBJ1-4,TRBV25-1,.,.,TGTGCCAGCAGTGACAGCGCAGGGCTGTTTTTT,CASSDSAGLFF
TRBJ2-1,TRBV7-7,.,.,TGTGCCAGCAGCTTGAACACCTTCTCCTACAATGAGCAGTTCTTC,CASSLNTFSYNEQFF
TRBJ2-7,TRBV12-3/TRBV12-4,.,.,TGTGCCAGCAGTTTGGGCAGTACCTACGAGCAGTACTTC,CASSLGSTYEQYF
TRBJ1-1,TRBV6-5,.,.,TGTGCCAGCAGTTACGGGGGTGAAGAAGCTTTCTTT,CASSYGGEEAFF
TRBJ2-7,TRBV19,.,.,TGTGCCAGTAGTGTTACGGGACTCCTCTACGAGCAGTACTTC,CASSVTGLLYEQYF